This T cell receptor beta chain was found in a study of CD8 T cells in ankylosing spondylitis. Points from the study as a whole: Disease-linked clones were reportedly significantly enriched in matched ankylosing spondylitis synovial fluid. Some of the motif variants had earlier been found in reactive arthritis patients' fluid and blood. Disease-linked clones displayed a CD8+ phenotype and appeared relatively rarely in peripheral blood. What appeared characteristic of ankylosing spondylitis blood was a TCR beta motif of under 10 highly homologous variants.

The germline V gene has CDR1 DFQATT and CDR2 SNEGSKA (reference sequence). With 3 bases removed from V and 3 bases from J, the gap between germline ends came to 14 bases. The CDR3 spans 15 residues. With molecular barcodes, quantitative 5'-RACE was used to make the TCR beta libraries. Each CDR3 protein is one row after TCRdb ran MiXCR on the 5' RACE reads. The sample lists fewer than 450,000 distinct CDR3 sequences; about a sixth were seen once. This clonotype was picked up a small number of times. The target antigen is unknown. The origin of this receptor is a male donor with ankylosing spondylitis. This chain joins TRBV20-1 and TRBJ2-2, with D tentatively TRBD2 (6 bases). The sequencing input was blood, either unsorted or a sorted T cell fraction (not recorded which). This chain's CDR3 is CSARPGRGDTGELFF. CDR3 coding DNA: TGCAGTGCTAGGCCCGGGCGCGGGGACACCGGGGAGCTGTTTTTT.